Listed below are T cell receptor beta chains from one sample, sequenced in a study of radiotherapy plus CTLA-4 blockade in lung cancer. Repertoires were generated with immunoSEQ multiplex PCR, while TCRdb's copy carries only in-frame clones and drops some. Among around 100,000 clones listed, 81% were seen once. The material sequenced was peripheral blood, taken from a patient treated with radiotherapy plus ipilimumab. The receptors here all came from a human donor with non-small cell lung cancer that progressed on radiotherapy plus ipilimumab. Some clones in this sample may be carry-over from other donors' samples. Both conserved end residues are part of each CDR3. Each record gives: clone size, CDR3 length, V gene, J gene, D gene, CDR3 DNA, CDR3 protein. A D gene is named only where the DNA matches it firmly. Expanded clones get a size class; other rows say once, few or many, or leave the size out.

clone_size: -
cdr3_length: 14
v_call: TRBV28
j_call: TRBJ1-2
d_call: -
cdr3_nt: TGTGCCAGCAGAGCCGCGGGGGGTAACTATGGCTACACCTTC
cdr3_aa: CASRAAGGNYGYTF

clone_size: -
cdr3_length: 16
v_call: TRBV11-1
j_call: TRBJ1-2
d_call: TRBD1
cdr3_nt: TGTGCCAGCAGTCGTCCCGGGACAGGGGGCCACTATGGCTACACCTTC
cdr3_aa: CASSRPGTGGHYGYTF

clone_size: -
cdr3_length: 16
v_call: TRBV4-2
j_call: TRBJ1-4
d_call: -
cdr3_nt: TGTGCCAGCAGCCTAGTCCACAGGGAAAGAGGAGAAAAACTGTTTTTT
cdr3_aa: CASSLVHRERGEKLFF

clone_size: -
cdr3_length: 14
v_call: TRBV11-1
j_call: TRBJ1-1
d_call: -
cdr3_nt: TGTGCCAGCAGCCGAGAATTGGTTAACACTGAGGCTTTCTTT
cdr3_aa: CASSRELVNTEAFF

clone_size: -
cdr3_length: 14
v_call: TRBV19
j_call: TRBJ1-1
d_call: -
cdr3_nt: TGTGCCAGTAGTAAGAGGGAGGGGGTCACTGAAGCTTTCTTT
cdr3_aa: CASSKREGVTEAFF

clone_size: few
cdr3_length: 13
v_call: TRBV5-1
j_call: TRBJ2-1
d_call: -
cdr3_nt: TGCGCCAGCAGCGAACCGGATAGTGGTGAGCAGTTCTTC
cdr3_aa: CASSEPDSGEQFF

clone_size: -
cdr3_length: 13
v_call: TRBV2
j_call: TRBJ2-6
d_call: -
cdr3_nt: TGTGCCAGCAGGGAGTCTGGGGCCAACGTCCTGACTTTC
cdr3_aa: CASRESGANVLTF

clone_size: few
cdr3_length: 15
v_call: TRBV21-1
j_call: TRBJ2-7
d_call: -
cdr3_nt: TGTGCCAGCAGAAAAAGACGGGACAGGGTCTACGAGCAGTACTTC
cdr3_aa: CASRKRRDRVYEQYF

clone_size: few
cdr3_length: 15
v_call: TRBV5-1
j_call: TRBJ2-5
d_call: TRBD2
cdr3_nt: TGCGCCAGCAGCACCGCCGGGACTAGCGGAGAGACCCAGTACTTC
cdr3_aa: CASSTAGTSGETQYF

clone_size: -
cdr3_length: 13
v_call: TRBV27
j_call: TRBJ2-1
d_call: TRBD2
cdr3_nt: TGTGCCAGCGGTAATAGCGGGAAAGCGGGGCTGTTCTTC
cdr3_aa: CASGNSGKAGLFF

clone_size: -
cdr3_length: 14
v_call: TRBV25-1
j_call: TRBJ2-2
d_call: -
cdr3_nt: TGTGCCAGCAGCGGGCAGGGTAACACCGGGGAGCTGTTTTTT
cdr3_aa: CASSGQGNTGELFF

clone_size: once
cdr3_length: 14
v_call: TRBV19
j_call: TRBJ1-1
d_call: -
cdr3_nt: TGTGCCAGTAGGGACCTCCAAAGGGACACTGAAGCTTTCTTT
cdr3_aa: CASRDLQRDTEAFF

clone_size: few
cdr3_length: 13
v_call: TRBV7-2
j_call: TRBJ2-7
d_call: -
cdr3_nt: TGTGCCAGCAGCTTAGGCAGGCTCTACGAGCAGTACTTC
cdr3_aa: CASSLGRLYEQYF

clone_size: -
cdr3_length: 13
v_call: TRBV12-5
j_call: TRBJ1-2
d_call: TRBD1
cdr3_nt: TGTGCTAGTGGTTTGGAAACAGGGGTTGGCTACACCTTC
cdr3_aa: CASGLETGVGYTF

clone_size: -
cdr3_length: 13
v_call: TRBV5-5
j_call: TRBJ1-1
d_call: -
cdr3_nt: TGTGCCAGCAGCTTGGGGCTGGTGAGTCAGGCTTTCTTT
cdr3_aa: CASSLGLVSQAFF